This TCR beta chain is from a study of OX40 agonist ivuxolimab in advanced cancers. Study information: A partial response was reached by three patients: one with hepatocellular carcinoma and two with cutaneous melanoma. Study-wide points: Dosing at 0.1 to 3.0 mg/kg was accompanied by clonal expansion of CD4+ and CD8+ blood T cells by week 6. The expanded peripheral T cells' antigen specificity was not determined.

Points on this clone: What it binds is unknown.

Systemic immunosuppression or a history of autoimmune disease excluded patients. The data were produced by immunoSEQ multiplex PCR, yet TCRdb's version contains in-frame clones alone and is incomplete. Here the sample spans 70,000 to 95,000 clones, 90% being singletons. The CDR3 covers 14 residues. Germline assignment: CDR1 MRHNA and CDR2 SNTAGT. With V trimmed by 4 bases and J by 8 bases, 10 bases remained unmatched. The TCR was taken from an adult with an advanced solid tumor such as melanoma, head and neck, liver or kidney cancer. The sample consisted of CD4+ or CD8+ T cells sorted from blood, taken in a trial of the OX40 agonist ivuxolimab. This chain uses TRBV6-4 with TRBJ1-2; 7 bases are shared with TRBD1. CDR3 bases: TGTGCCAGCAGTGTCGCCCGGGACAGTAACGGCTACACCTTC. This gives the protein CASSVARDSNGYTF.